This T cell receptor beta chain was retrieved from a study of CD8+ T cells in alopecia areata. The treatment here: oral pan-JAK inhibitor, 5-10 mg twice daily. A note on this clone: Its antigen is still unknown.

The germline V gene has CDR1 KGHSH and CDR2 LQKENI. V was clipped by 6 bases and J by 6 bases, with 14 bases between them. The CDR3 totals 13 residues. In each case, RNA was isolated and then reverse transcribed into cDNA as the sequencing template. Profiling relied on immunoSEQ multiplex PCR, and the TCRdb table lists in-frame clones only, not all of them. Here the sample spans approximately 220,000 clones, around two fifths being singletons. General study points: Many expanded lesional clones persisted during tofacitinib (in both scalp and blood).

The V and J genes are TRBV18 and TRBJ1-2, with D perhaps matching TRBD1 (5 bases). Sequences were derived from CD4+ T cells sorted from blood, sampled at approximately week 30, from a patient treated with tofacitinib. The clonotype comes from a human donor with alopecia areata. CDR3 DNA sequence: TGTGCCAGCTCTCCCGGGACGACTCATGGCTACACCTTC. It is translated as CASSPGTTHGYTF.